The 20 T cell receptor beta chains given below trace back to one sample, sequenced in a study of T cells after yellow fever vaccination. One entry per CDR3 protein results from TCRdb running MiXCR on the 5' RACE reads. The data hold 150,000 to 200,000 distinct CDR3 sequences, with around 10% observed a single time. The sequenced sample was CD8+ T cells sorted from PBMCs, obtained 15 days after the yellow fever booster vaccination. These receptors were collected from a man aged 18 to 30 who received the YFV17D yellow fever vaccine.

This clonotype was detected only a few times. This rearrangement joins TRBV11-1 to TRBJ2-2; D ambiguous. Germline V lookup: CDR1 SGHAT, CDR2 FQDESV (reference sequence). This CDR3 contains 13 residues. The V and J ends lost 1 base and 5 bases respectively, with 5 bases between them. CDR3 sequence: CASSLGTTGELFF. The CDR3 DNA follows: TGTGCCAGCAGCTTAGGAACAACCGGGGAGCTGTTTTTT.

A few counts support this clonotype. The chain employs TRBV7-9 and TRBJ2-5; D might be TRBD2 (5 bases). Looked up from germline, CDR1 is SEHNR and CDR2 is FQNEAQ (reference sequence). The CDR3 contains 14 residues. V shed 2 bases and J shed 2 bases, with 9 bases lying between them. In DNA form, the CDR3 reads TGTGCCAGCAGCTTACGCGGGCTTCAAGAGACCCAGTACTTC. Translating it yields CASSLRGLQETQYF.

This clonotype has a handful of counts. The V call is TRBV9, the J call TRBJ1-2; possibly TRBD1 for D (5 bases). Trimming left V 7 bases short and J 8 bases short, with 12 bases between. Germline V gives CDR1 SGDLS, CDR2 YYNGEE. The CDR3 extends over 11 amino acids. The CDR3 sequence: CASGGSGGYTF. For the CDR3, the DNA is TGTGCCAGCGGGGGGAGCGGCGGCTACACCTTC.

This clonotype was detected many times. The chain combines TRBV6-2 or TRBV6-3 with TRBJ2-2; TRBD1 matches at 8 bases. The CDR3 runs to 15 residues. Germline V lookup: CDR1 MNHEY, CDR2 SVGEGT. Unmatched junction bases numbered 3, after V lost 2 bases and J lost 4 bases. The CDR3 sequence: CASSYTTGVTGELFF. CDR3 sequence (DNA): TGTGCCAGCAGTTACACGACAGGGGTCACCGGGGAGCTGTTTTTT.

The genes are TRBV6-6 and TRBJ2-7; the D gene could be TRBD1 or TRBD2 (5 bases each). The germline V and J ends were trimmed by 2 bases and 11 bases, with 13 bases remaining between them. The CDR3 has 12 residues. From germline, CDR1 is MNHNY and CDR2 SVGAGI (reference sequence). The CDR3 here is CASSYRGGREYF. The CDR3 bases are TGTGCCAGCAGTTACCGGGGCGGCAGAGAGTACTTC.

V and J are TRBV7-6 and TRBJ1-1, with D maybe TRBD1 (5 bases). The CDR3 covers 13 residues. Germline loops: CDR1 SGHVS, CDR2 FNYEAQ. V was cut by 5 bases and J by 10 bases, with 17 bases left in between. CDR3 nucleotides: TGTGCCAGCAGCCCGACGGGACTCTTGGCAGCTTTCTTT. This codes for CASSPTGLLAAFF.

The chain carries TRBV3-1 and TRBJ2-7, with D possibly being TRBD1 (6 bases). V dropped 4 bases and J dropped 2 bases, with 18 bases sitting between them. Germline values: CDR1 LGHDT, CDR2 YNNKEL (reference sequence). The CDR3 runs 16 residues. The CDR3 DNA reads TGTGCCAGCAGCCTCCGCCCCCCAGGGGCGACCTACGAGCAGTACTTC. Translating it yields CASSLRPPGATYEQYF.

CDR3 bases: TGTGCCAGCAGCGTAGCGGCTAGTGAAGGCAATGAGCAGTTCTTC. The encoded protein is CASSVAASEGNEQFF. This sequence joins TRBV9 and TRBJ2-1; no reliable D call. V lost 0 bases, J lost 6 bases, and 13 bases lay in between. Per the germline V gene, CDR1 is SGDLS and CDR2 is YYNGEE. The CDR3 covers 15 residues.

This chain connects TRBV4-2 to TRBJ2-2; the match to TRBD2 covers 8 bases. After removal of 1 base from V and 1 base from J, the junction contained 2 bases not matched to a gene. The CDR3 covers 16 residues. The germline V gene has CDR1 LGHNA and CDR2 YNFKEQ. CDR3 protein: CASSQGLAGNTGELFF. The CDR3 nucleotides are TGTGCCAGCAGCCAAGGGCTAGCGGGGAACACCGGGGAGCTGTTTTTT.

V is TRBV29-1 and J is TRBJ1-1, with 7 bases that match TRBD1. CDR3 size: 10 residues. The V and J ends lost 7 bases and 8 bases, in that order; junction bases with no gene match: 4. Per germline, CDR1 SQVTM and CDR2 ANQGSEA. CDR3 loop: CSAEDREAFF. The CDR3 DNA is TGCAGCGCCGAGGACAGGGAAGCTTTCTTT.

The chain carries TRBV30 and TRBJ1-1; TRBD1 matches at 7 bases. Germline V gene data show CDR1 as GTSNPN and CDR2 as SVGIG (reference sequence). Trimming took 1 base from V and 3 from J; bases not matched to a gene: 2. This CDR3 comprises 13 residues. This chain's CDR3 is CAWSGDSYTEAFF. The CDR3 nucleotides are TGTGCCTGGAGTGGGGACAGCTACACTGAAGCTTTCTTT.

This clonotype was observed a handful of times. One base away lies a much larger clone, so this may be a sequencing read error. CDR3 bases: TGCGCCAGCAGCCACCTAGGGCAAGGGGTAGAGAGGTTCTTC. Translated, it gives CASSHLGQGVERFF. The chain has TRBV5-1 and TRBJ2-1, with D possibly TRBD1 on 5 matching bases. Germline V gene data show CDR1 as SGHRS and CDR2 as YFSETQ. V lost 4 bases and J lost 15, with 23 bases in between. The CDR3 sequence is 14 residues long. The full variable domain, completed using reference TRBV5-1 and TRBJ2-1, is KAGVTQTPRYLIKTRGQQVTLSCSPISGHRSVSWYQQTPGQGLQFLFEYFSETQRNKGNFPGRFSGRQFSNSRSEMNVSTLELGDSALYLCASSHLGQGVERFFGPGTRLTVL.

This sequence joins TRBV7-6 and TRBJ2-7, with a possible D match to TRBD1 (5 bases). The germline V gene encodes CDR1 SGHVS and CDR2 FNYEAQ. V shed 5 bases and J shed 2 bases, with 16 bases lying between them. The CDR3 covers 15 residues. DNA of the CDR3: TGTGCCAGCAGCCCCTATGTGGACATCACCTACGAGCAGTACTTC. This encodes CASSPYVDITYEQYF.

CDR3 sequence reads: CASSRRGNGYTF. CDR3 nucleotide sequence: TGCGCCAGCAGCAGGAGGGGGAATGGCTACACCTTC. The chain links TRBV4-1 to TRBJ1-2; D is possibly TRBD1 (6 bases). Trimming took 5 bases from V and 6 from J, leaving 10 bases between them. Germline assignment: CDR1 MGHRA and CDR2 YSYEKL. CDR3 length equals 12 residues.

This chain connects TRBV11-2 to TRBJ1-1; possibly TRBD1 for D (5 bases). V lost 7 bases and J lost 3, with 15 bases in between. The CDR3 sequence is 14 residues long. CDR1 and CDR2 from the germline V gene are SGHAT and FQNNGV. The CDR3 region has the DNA TGTGCCAGCACCTCGGGGGTAGGGGACACTGAAGCTTTCTTT. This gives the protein CASTSGVGDTEAFF.

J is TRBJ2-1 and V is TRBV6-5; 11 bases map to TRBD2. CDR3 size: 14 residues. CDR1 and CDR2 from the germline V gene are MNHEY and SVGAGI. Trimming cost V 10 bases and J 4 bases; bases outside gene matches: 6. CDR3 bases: TGTGCCACCCAGACTAGCGGGGAATACAATGAGCAGTTCTTC. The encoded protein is CATQTSGEYNEQFF.

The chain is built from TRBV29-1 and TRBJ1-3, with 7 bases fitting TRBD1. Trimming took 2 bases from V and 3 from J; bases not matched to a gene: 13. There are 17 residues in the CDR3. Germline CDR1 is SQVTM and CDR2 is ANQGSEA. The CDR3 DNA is TGCAGCGTTGAATTACAGGGGATCTCTGCCCATGGAAACACCATATATTTT. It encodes CSVELQGISAHGNTIYF.

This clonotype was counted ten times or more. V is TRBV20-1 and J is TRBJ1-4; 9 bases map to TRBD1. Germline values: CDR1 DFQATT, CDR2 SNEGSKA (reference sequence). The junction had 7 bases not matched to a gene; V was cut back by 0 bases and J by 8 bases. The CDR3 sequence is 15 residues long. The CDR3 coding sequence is TGCAGTGCTAGAGATGGGGGACAGGGCGTGGAAAAACTGTTTTTT. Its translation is CSARDGGQGVEKLFF.

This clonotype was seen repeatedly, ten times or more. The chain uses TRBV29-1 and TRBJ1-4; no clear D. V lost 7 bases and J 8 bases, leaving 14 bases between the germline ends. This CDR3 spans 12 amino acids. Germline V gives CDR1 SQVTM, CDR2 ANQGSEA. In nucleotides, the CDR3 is TGCAGCGCCACCTCCTTGGACGAAAAACTGTTTTTT. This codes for CSATSLDEKLFF.

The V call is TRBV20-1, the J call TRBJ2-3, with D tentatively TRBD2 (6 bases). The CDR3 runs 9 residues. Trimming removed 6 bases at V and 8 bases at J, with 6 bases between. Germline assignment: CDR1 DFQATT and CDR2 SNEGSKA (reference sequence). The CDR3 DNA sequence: TGCAGTGCCGGGAGTACGCAGTATTTT. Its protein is CSAGSTQYF.